This passage covers 7 T cell receptor beta chains from one sample sequenced in a study of blood T cell repertoires in COVID-19. Here immunoSEQ multiplex PCR was the method, and the copy in TCRdb shows in-frame clones only, minus some. The sample includes about 330,000 clones, approximately 87% of them seen just once. Sequenced input: peripheral blood. These receptors came from a woman aged 45 to 65 with active or convalescent COVID-19.

The chain links TRBV7-9 to TRBJ1-1; D is unresolved. V shed 3 bases and J shed 3 bases, with 8 bases lying between them. CDR1 and CDR2 (germline): SEHNR, FQNEAQ (reference sequence). The CDR3 totals 13 residues. The CDR3 spells CASSFQEDTEAFF. The CDR3 coding sequence is TGTGCCAGCAGCTTCCAGGAAGACACTGAAGCTTTCTTT.

The chain employs TRBV19 and TRBJ2-5, with 8 bases lining up with TRBD2. The V and J ends lost 6 bases and 5 bases, in that order; junction bases with no gene match: 8. This CDR3 is built from 14 residues. The germline V gene encodes CDR1 LNHDA and CDR2 SQIVND (reference sequence). In DNA, the CDR3 is TGTGCCAGTAGAAGCGGGAGCGGAGGGGAGACCCAGTACTTC. It translates to CASRSGSGGETQYF.

The V gene is TRBV7-3, the J gene TRBJ2-3; 7 positions match TRBD1. The CDR3 has 16 amino acids. CDR1 SGHTA and CDR2 FQGTGA come from the germline V gene. Trimming cost V 5 bases and J 1 base; bases outside gene matches: 9. The CDR3 DNA is TGTGCCAGCAGCCCACCCCCTGGGACAGGCACAGATACGCAGTATTTT. Protein product: CASSPPPGTGTDTQYF.

The V gene is TRBV3-1 (or the pseudogene TRBV3-2), the J gene TRBJ2-3, with 9 bases identical to TRBD2. Trimming cost V 1 base and J 6 bases; bases outside gene matches: 11. Germline loops: CDR1 LGHDT, CDR2 YNNKEL (reference sequence). This CDR3 spans 17 amino acids. CDR3 coding DNA: TGTGCCAGCAGCCAAGTGATTAGCGGGAGACTAGGGGATACGCAGTATTTT. Encoded protein: CASSQVISGRLGDTQYF.

The chain employs TRBV5-6 and TRBJ1-5, with D perhaps TRBD1 (6 bases). CDR1 SGHDT and CDR2 YYEEEE come from the germline V gene. This CDR3 region has 16 residues. The V end lost 6 bases, the J end lost 7 bases, and 23 bases lay between the germline ends. CDR3 nucleotide sequence: TGTGCCAGCACTATCTCAAGAAACAGGGATTTCCAGCCCCAGCATTTT. It yields the protein CASTISRNRDFQPQHF.

The V gene is TRBV6-4, the J gene TRBJ2-2; D is ambiguous. This CDR3 has 17 amino acids. Trimming removed 6 bases from V and 3 bases from J, with 20 bases in between. Germline CDR1 is MRHNA and CDR2 is SNTAGT. The chain's CDR3 is CASRPFIWSGDTGELFF. The DNA of the CDR3 is TGTGCCAGCAGACCGTTTATATGGTCGGGTGACACCGGGGAGCTGTTTTTT.

This clone was counted at least ten times. The chain is built from TRBV4-1 and TRBJ1-2; D possibly corresponds to TRBD1 (5 bases). The germline V gene encodes CDR1 MGHRA and CDR2 YSYEKL. This CDR3 contains 15 residues. The V and J ends lost 4 bases and 4 bases respectively, with 16 bases between them. The CDR3 coding sequence is TGCGCCAGCAGCCCATCTTGGGGGGGAATCTATGGCTACACCTTC. Its translation: CASSPSWGGIYGYTF.